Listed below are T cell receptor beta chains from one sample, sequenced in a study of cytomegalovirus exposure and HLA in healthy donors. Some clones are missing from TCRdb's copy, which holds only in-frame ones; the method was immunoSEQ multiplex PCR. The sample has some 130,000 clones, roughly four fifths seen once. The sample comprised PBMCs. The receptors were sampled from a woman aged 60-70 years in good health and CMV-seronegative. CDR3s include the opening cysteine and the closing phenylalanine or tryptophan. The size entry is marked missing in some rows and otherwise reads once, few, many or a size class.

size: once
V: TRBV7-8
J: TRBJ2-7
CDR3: CASSLNQAGAFYEQYF

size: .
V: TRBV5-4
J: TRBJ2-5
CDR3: CASSFASGSVQETQYF

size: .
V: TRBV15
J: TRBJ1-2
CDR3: CATSPGQGGSGYTF

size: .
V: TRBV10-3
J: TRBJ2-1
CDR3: CAISERASGNAANEQFF

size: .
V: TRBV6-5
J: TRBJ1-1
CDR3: CASSLYPGSNTEAFF

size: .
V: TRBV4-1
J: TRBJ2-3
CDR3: CASSQDRSSGSTDTQYF

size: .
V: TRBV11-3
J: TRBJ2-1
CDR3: CASSLEAASFGEQFF

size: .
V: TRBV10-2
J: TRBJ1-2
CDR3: CASSDGESYGYTF

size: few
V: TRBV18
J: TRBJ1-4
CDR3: CASSPEGTVNEKLFF

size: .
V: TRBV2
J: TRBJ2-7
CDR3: CASRTGYVASYEQYF

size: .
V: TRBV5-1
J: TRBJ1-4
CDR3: CASSPQRNTEKLFF

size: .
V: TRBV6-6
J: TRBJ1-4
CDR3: CASSYEAVTAGKPFF

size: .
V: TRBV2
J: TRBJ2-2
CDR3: CASSGVAGAAGELFF

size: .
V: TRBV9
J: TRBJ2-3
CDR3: CASSVTGTRSTDTQYF

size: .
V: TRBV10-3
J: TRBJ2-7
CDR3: CAISESGVRGQLYEQYF

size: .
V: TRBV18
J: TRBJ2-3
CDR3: CASSPRNLVGTDTQYF

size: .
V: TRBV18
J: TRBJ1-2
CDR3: CASSPRGSYGYTF

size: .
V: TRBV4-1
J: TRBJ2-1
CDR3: CASSQPRGTSYNEQFF

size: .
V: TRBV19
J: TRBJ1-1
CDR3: CASTGQRNTEAFF

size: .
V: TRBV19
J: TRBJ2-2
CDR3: CASSTGVNTGELFF

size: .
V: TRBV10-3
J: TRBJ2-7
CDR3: CAIKVRDRTYEQYF

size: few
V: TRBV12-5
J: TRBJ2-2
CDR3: CASAFGTSGRNTGELFF

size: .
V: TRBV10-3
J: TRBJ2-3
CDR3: CAIRAVAGTSTDTQYF

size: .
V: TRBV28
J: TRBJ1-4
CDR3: CASSLGGTGNEKLFF

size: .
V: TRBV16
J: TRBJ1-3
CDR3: CASSQSAQSSGNTIYF

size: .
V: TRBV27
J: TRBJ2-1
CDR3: CASTARELYNEQFF

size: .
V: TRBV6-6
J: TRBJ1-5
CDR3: CASRAGGGLSNQPQHF

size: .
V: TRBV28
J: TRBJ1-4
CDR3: CASSFRAATNEKLFF

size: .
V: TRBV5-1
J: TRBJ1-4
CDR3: CASSWGQGDEKLFF

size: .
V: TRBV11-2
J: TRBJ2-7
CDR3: CASSPQGSEQYF

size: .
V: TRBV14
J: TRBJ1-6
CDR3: CASSHLSGQGILNSPLHF

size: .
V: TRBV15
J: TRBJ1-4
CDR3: CATSRGQGASNEKLFF

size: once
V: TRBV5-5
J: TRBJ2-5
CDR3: CASSLISGGSETQYF

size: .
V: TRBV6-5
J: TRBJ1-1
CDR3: CASISSGANTEAFF

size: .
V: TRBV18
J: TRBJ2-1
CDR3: CASSPSGQGANEQFF

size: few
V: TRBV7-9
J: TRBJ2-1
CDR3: CASSSKGTRRPNYEQFF

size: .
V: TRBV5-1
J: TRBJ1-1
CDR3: CASSQGHGNTEAFF

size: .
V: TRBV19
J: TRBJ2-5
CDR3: CASSISGLAGSETQYF

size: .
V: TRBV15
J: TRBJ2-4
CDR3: CATSRAAASGRSVNIQYF

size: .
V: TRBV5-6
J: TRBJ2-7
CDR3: CASSRAPGTPQYF

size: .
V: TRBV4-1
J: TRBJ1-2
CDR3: CASSQRTGDGYTF

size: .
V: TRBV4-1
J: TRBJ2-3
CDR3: CASSSGLAGSTDTQYF

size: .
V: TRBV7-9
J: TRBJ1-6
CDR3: CASSSSGTVGNNSPLHF

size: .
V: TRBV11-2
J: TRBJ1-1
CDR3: CASSSRQGDNTEAFF

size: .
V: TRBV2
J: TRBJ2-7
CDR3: CARGGGGTLGEQYF